This T cell receptor (beta chain) was identified in a study of T-cell reconstitution after alpha-beta-depleted transplantation in children. Unique molecular identifiers were used to barcode this TCRbeta library. TCRdb passed the PCR reads through MiXCR, listing each CDR3 protein once. The table shows about 500,000 distinct CDR3 sequences, with approximately 30% occurring only once. The CDR3 extends over 14 amino acids. Germline V gives CDR1 DFQATT, CDR2 SNEGSKA (reference sequence). Trimming cost V 2 bases and J 0 bases, with 8 bases left between them. In this sample, this clonotype turned up a few times.

Source: PBMCs from the stem cell graft donor, taken from the stem cell graft. The clonotype comes from a human donor who donated a stem cell graft to a child with aplastic anemia. The V call is TRBV20-1, the J call TRBJ2-1; a possible D gene is TRBD2 (6 bases). The CDR3 protein is CSARSGYSYNEQFF. DNA of the CDR3: TGCAGTGCTAGAAGCGGGTACTCCTACAATGAGCAGTTCTTC.